This T cell receptor beta chain originates from a study of cytomegalovirus exposure and HLA in healthy donors. Overall study: The roughly 120 validation repertoires matched the approximately 700 first-cohort repertoires in platform, a later analysis reported. Whole-study results and caveats: Cytomegalovirus-associated status was assigned to about 150 TCR beta chains. Under in vitro conditions, three CMV-associated chains were confirmed as specific for CMV antigens.

Of note for this clone: Its antigen is not known.

The germline CDR1 and CDR2 sequences are MNHEY and SMNVEV (reference sequence). J lost 2 bases, V lost 6 bases, and 11 bases had no gene match. CDR3 length: 16 residues. The table came from immunoSEQ multiplex PCR; TCRdb's copy has only in-frame clones and leaves some out. The table lists 180,000 or so clones, around nine tenths of them singletons, with 6.5% to 7.5% in the top ten. The approximately 120-subject validation cohort, separate from the roughly 700-subject first cohort, included the donors. The chain recombines TRBV27 with TRBJ2-3, with 7 bases aligning to TRBD1. Sequencing was performed on PBMCs. The clonotype was recovered from a man aged 30 to 45 in good health and CMV-seropositive. Here the CDR3 reads CASSEQGPLVTDTQYF. The CDR3 DNA reads TGTGCCAGCAGCGAACAGGGGCCACTTGTCACAGATACGCAGTATTTT.